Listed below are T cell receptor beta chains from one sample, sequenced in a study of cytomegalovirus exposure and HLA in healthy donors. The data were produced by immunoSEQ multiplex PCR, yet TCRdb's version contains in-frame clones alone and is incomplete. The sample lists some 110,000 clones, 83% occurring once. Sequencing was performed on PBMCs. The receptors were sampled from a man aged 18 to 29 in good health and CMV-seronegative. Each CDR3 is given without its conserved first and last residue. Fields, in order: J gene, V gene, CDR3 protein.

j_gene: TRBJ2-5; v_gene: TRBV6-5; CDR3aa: ASSSGDLTQY
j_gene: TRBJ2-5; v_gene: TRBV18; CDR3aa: ASSPPLLTQY
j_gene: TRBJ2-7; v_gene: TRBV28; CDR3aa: ASSTYRDEQY
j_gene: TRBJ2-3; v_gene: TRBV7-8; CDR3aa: ASSRTSALIDTQY
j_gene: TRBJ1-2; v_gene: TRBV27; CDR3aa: ASSSFGGTPRGYT
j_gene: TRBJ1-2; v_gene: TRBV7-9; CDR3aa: ASSEDRREYNYGYT
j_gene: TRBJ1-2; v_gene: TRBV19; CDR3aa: ASSTRQGENYGYT
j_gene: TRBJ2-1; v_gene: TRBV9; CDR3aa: ASSPGTRAYNEQF
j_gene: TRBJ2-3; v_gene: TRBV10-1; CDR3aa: ASSGPSGREADTQY
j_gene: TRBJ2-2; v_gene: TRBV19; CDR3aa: ASSPRTSGKVGELF